This TCR beta chain was captured by sequencing in a study of cytomegalovirus exposure and HLA in healthy donors listed by TCRdb under 2017. With regard to the full study: A later analysis indicated that the 90 to 150 validation repertoires were generated on the platform also employed for the 700 or so repertoires of the first cohort. The study aimed to test whether signatures of past pathogen exposure could be identified by cataloging public T cell receptors. To predict cytomegalovirus infection status, the study brought together high-throughput TCR immunosequencing, statistical association of individual TCRs with disease status, and machine learning. Besides the first cohort of 500 to 700 subjects, a separate validation cohort made up of some 110 different subjects was used. The investigation overall reported the following: The classifier was reported to diagnose cytomegalovirus status with high specificity and sensitivity in both the original and validation cohorts. A later analysis had no HLA typing for the validation cohort, so co-occurrence there was scored across all 130 or so repertoires. Subsequent analysis determined that TCRs grouped into clusters in the first cohort also showed a tendency toward co-occurrence across the roughly 110 validation repertoires, and about 93% of cluster scores exceeded 0. The study gave a list of about 160 TCR beta chains associated with cytomegalovirus. The authors suggested that the approach could potentially be extended to other disease states and immunological phenotypes. A few of the identified cytomegalovirus-associated TCR beta chains were confirmed in vitro to be specific for cytomegalovirus antigens. Most TCR sequences were seen in very few donors, while some public TCRs were found in many individuals.

This clone was counted a single time. What antigen it recognizes has not been identified. Base qualities were left out, and no much larger clone turns up one base away. The donors were included in the validation cohort of roughly 120 subjects, a group kept apart from the approximately 700-subject first cohort. The library was made by the immunoSEQ multiplex PCR assay. As for the original processing: To diagnose cytomegalovirus status from the catalog of TCR beta chain sequences, a statistical classification framework was built. The table comes from immuneACCESS by way of TCRdb, which keeps in-frame sequences with V and J called. Part of the clones is missing from these tables; in studies checked, under half for an unresolved V gene and the rest for unknown reasons. D and trimming come from the DNA, and the V and J calls and clone size come from that table. Across this sample there are some 260,000 clones, with less than 90% seen only once. Approximately 12% of the sample belongs to the ten largest clones.

Clipping removes 6 bases from V and 0 bases from J, with 2 as the unmatched junction base count. For CDR1 and CDR2, the germline V gene lists MDHEN and SYDVKM. The CDR3, from cysteine to phenylalanine, totals 14 residues. Only CDR3 DNA is held: 42 bases, read in frame from base 1. The chain couples TRBV28 to TRBJ1-1; 9 bases in between match TRBD1. Sequencing input: PBMCs. The origin of this receptor is a young man in good health and CMV-seropositive. The nucleotide sequence is given as TGTGCCAGCAGAACAGGGGGCCTGAACACTGAAGCTTTCTTT. Translated, it reads CASRTGGLNTEAFF.